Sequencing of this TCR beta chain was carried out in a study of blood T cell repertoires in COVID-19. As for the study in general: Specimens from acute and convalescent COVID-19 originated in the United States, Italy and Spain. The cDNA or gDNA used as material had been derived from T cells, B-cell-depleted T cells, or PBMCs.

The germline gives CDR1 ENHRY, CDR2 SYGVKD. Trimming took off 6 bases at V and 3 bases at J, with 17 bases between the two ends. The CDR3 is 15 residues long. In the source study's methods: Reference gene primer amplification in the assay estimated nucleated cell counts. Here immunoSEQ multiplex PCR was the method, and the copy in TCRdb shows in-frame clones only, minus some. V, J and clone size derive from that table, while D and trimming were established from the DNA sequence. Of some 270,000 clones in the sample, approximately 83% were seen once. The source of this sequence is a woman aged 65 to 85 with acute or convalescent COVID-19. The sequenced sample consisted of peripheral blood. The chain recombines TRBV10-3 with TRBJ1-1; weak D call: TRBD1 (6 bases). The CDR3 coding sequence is TGTGCCATCAGGGACCATACAGGGCTTTACACTGAAGCTTTCTTT. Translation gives CAIRDHTGLYTEAFF.